This TCR beta chain was profiled in a study of blood T cell repertoires in COVID-19. This clone was recorded once. Authors' analysis steps: Amplification of reference gene primers was used by the study to estimate nucleated cell counts. The data were produced by immunoSEQ multiplex PCR, yet TCRdb's version contains in-frame clones alone and is incomplete. For V, J and clone size, that table is used; D and trimming come from the DNA. The table lists approximately 210,000 clones, 85% to 95% of them singletons. Those enrolled in Seattle joined during active infection and were followed longitudinally afterward. Sequenced sample: peripheral blood. The TCR comes from a man in his thirties or forties with COVID-19, enrolled during active disease.

The CDR3 loop is CASSGYRGFNYGYTF. Here the CDR3 DNA reads TGTGCCAGCAGTGGATACAGGGGATTCAACTATGGCTACACCTTC. This rearrangement joins TRBV25-1 to TRBJ1-2, with 7 bases lining up with TRBD1. J gave up 2 bases and V 4 bases, and 7 bases lay outside the gene matches. CDR1 and CDR2 from the germline V gene are MGHDK and SYGVNS. The CDR3 has 15 residues.